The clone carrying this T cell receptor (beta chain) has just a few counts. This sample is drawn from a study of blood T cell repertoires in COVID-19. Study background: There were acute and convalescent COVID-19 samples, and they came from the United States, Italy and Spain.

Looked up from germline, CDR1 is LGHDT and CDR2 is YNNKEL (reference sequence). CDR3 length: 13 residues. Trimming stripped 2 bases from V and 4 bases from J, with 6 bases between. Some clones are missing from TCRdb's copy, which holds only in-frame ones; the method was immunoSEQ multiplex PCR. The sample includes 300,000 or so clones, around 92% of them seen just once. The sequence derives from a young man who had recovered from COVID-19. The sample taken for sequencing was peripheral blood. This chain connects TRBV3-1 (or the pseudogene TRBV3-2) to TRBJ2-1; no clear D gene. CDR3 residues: CASSQREYNEQFF. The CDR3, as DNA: TGTGCCAGCAGCCAACGAGAGTACAATGAGCAGTTCTTC.